The present T cell receptor beta chain was sequenced within a study of T cells in Graves' hyperthyroidism and ophthalmopathy. Clinical symptoms, serum thyroxine and TRAb, thyroid ultrasound and orbital computed tomography were used for the diagnoses. Germline V gives CDR1 MDHEN, CDR2 SYDVKM. The CDR3 is 14 residues long. Losses at the gene ends were 6 bases for V and 10 bases for J; bases not matched to a gene: 11. TCR beta CDR3 regions were amplified from RNA. Using the HTBI primer set, a first-round RT-PCR was run on the TCR CDR3. TCRdb independently ran MiXCR on the multiplex PCR reads; one entry per CDR3 protein. The sample lists approximately 620,000 distinct CDR3 sequences, about 15% occurring once. This clonotype was seen ten or more times.

The chain links TRBV28 to TRBJ2-1, with 8 bases fitting TRBD2. The sequenced sample was blood. The sequence came from a woman in her twenties or thirties with Graves' hyperthyroidism that later progressed to Graves' ophthalmopathy. CDR3 in DNA: TGTGCCAGCAGCCTGGGGACTAGGGGTTGGGAGCAGTTCTTC. Its translation: CASSLGTRGWEQFF.